The clone carrying this T cell receptor (beta chain) was recorded a few times. The record originates from a study of T cells in Graves' hyperthyroidism and ophthalmopathy. The wider study: Specimen type is peripheral blood, collected at initial diagnosis prior to any treatment.

The TCR beta CDR3 regions underwent amplification using RNA transcripts as the source. The HTBI primer set served for first-round RT-PCR of the TCR CDR3. TCRdb re-analysed the multiplex PCR reads in MiXCR, keeping a single row per CDR3 protein. The data contain fewer than 450,000 distinct CDR3 sequences, about 15% of them seen just once; the ten biggest clones take up around a third. With a duration under 2 months, the hyperthyroidism was newly diagnosed in patients aged 18 to 65. Uncontrolled infection, other autoimmune disease, pregnancy and lactation each barred patients from inclusion. Every diagnosis used clinical symptoms, serum thyroxine and TRAb, thyroid ultrasound and orbital computed tomography. This CDR3 comprises 16 residues. Germline CDR1 SGHTS, CDR2 YDEGEE. Trimming at V came to 0 bases and at J to 1 base, leaving 3 bases not matched to a gene.

The J gene is TRBJ2-5, the V gene TRBV5-8; 10 bases are shared with TRBD2. Input material: blood. This sequence was found in a woman aged 30 to 39 with Graves' hyperthyroidism that later progressed to Graves' ophthalmopathy. The CDR3 coding sequence is TGTGCCAGCAGCTTGGGCCAGCGGGGGGGCCAAGAGACCCAGTACTTC. Residues: CASSLGQRGGQETQYF.